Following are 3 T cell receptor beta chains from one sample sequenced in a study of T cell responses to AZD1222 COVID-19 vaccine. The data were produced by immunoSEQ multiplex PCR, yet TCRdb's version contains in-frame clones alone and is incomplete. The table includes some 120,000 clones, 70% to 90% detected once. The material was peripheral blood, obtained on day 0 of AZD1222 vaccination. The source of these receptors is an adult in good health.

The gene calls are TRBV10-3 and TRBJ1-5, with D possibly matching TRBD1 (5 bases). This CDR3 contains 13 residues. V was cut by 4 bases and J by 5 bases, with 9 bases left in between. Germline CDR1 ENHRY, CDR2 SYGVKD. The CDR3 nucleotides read TGTGCCATCAGTGGGGGACCAGATCAGCCCCAGCATTTT. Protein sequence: CAISGGPDQPQHF.

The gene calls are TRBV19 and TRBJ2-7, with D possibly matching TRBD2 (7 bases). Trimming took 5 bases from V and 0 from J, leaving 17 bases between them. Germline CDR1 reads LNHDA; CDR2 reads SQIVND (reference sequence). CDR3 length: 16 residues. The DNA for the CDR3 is TGTGCCAGTAGTCCCAAGGGGGGGAGCCTCTCCTACGAGCAGTACTTC. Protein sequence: CASSPKGGSLSYEQYF. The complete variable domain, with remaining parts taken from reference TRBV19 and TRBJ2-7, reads DGGITQSPKYLFRKEGQNVTLSCEQNLNHDAMYWYRQDPGQGLRLIYYSQIVNDFQKGDIAEGYSVSREKKESFPLTVTSAQKNPTAFYLCASSPKGGSLSYEQYFGPGTRLTVT.

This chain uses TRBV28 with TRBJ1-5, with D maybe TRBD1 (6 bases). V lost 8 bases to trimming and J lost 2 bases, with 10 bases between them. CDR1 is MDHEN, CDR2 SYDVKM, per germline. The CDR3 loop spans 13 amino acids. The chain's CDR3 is CASGQLGNQPQHF. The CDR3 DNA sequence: TGTGCCAGCGGACAGTTGGGCAATCAGCCCCAGCATTTT.